The 23 T cell receptor beta chains below were found in one sample sequenced in a study of monozygotic twins with inflammatory bowel disease. TCRdb re-called the 5' RACE reads, yielding one record per CDR3 amino acid sequence without DNA. Recorded for this sample: roughly 160,000 distinct CDR3 sequences. Sequenced material: blood. The receptors were gathered from a human donor with ulcerative colitis or Crohn's disease, or a healthy co-twin of an affected twin (not recorded which).

The chain combines TRBV24-1 with TRBJ2-5; lacking DNA, the TRBD1 call made by TCRdb goes unchecked. The CDR3 totals 15 residues. CDR1 is KGHDR, CDR2 SFDVKD, per germline. CDR3 protein: CATSEGRGDFETQYF.

CDR3 loop: CASSLLGGGYEQYF. The chain couples TRBV12-3 or TRBV12-4 to TRBJ2-7; the D call from TCRdb, TRBD2, cannot be confirmed without DNA. The CDR3 extends over 14 amino acids.

The V call is TRBV6-1, the J call TRBJ2-3; TCRdb's D call of TRBD2 is untestable without DNA. The CDR3 spans 16 residues. Germline V gene data show CDR1 as MNHNS and CDR2 as SASEGT. This chain's CDR3 is CATGTSGGAGTDTQYF.

J is TRBJ1-1 and V is TRBV20-1; TCRdb returns TRBD1, unconfirmable since there is no DNA. There are 13 residues in the CDR3. Germline CDR1 reads DFQATT; CDR2 reads SNEGSKA (reference sequence). CDR3 residues: CSARYRGETEAFF.

The chain is built from TRBV5-1 and TRBJ2-1; TCRdb's D call, TRBD2, is unchecked because there is no DNA. The CDR3 is 16 residues long. CDR1 is SGHRS, CDR2 YFSETQ, per germline. The CDR3 region is CASSLSPGLAGGEQFF.

The chain couples TRBV10-3 to TRBJ1-4; TCRdb lists TRBD1, though no DNA is available to test this call. The CDR3 contains 14 residues. Germline CDR1 reads ENHRY; CDR2 reads SYGVKD. The CDR3 is CAIRKDRTNEKLFF.

V is TRBV12-3 or TRBV12-4 and J is TRBJ1-2; checking the TCRdb D call of TRBD1 is not possible without DNA. The CDR3 is 12 amino acids. CDR3 sequence reads: CASSLQGWGYTF.

The CDR3 reads CASSRSSLAGGPNEQFF. This chain uses TRBV5-1 with TRBJ2-1; there is no DNA to check the TCRdb D call of TRBD2. Germline lookup yields CDR1 SGHRS and CDR2 YFSETQ. CDR3 length: 17 amino acids.

V gene TRBV6-2 or TRBV6-3 combines with J gene TRBJ2-2; absent DNA, TCRdb's TRBD1 call cannot be checked. From germline, CDR1 is MNHEY and CDR2 SVGEGT. The CDR3 extends over 14 amino acids. The CDR3 spells CASSPAGVRWELFF.

This chain joins TRBV6-5 and TRBJ2-7; TCRdb's D call of TRBD1 is untestable without DNA. In germline, CDR1 is MNHEY, CDR2 SVGAGI. The CDR3 extends over 13 amino acids. The CDR3 sequence: CASSTGQYYEQYF.

The J gene is TRBJ1-1, the V gene TRBV3-1. Germline CDR1 reads LGHDT; CDR2 reads YNNKEL (reference sequence). CDR3 length: 12 residues. The chain's CDR3 is CASSQGGNLAFF.

The J gene is TRBJ1-6, the V gene TRBV7-9. The germline gives CDR1 SEHNR, CDR2 FQNEAQ (reference sequence). This CDR3 has 15 amino acids. This CDR3 is CASSPGRADNSPLHF.

The chain uses TRBV12-3 or TRBV12-4 and TRBJ2-1; TCRdb returns TRBD2, unconfirmable since there is no DNA. This CDR3 region has 14 residues. CDR3 sequence: CASKTSGGRDEQFF.

This chain connects TRBV18 to TRBJ2-4; lacking DNA, the TRBD2 call made by TCRdb goes unchecked. Germline V gene lookup returns CDR1 KGHSH and CDR2 LQKENI. This CDR3 comprises 16 residues. The CDR3 loop is CASSPPRVDSKNMQYF.

The chain uses TRBV10-3 and TRBJ1-6. CDR1 is ENHRY, CDR2 SYGVKD, per germline. CDR3 length: 15 residues. The CDR3 reads CAISETLARNSPLHF.

J is TRBJ1-5 and V is TRBV28; with no DNA, the TCRdb D assignment of TRBD1 cannot be verified. Germline V gene sequence: CDR1 MDHEN, CDR2 SYDVKM. There are 16 residues in the CDR3. This chain's CDR3 is CASSPAGQGGNQPQHF.

The chain links TRBV20-1 to TRBJ1-1; the TCRdb call, TRBD1, lacks DNA for checking. Looked up from germline, CDR1 is DFQATT and CDR2 is SNEGSKA (reference sequence). The length of the CDR3 is 14 residues. Here the CDR3 reads CSAQRTGMNTEAFF.

V gene TRBV2 combines with J gene TRBJ2-3; TCRdb returns TRBD1, unconfirmable since there is no DNA. The CDR3 has 14 amino acids. CDR1 and CDR2 from the germline V gene are SNHLY and FYNNEI. This CDR3 reads CASSLASTGDTQYF. Looking up the rest from reference TRBV2 and TRBJ2-3 gives the full variable domain: EPEVTQTPSHQVTQMGQEVILRCVPISNHLYFYWYRQILGQKVEFLVSFYNNEISEKSEIFDDQFSVERPDGSNFTLKIRSTKLEDSAMYFCASSLASTGDTQYFGPGTRLTVL.

This chain links TRBV15 with TRBJ1-4; TCRdb's assignment of TRBD1 cannot be checked, as there is no DNA. Germline CDR1 reads LNHNV; CDR2 reads YYDKDF (reference sequence). CDR3 length equals 14 residues. The CDR3 region is CATAPAPGWEKLFF.

The chain couples TRBV13 to TRBJ2-1; TCRdb picks TRBD2, but there is no DNA to check that call. There are 12 residues in the CDR3. Looked up from germline, CDR1 is PRHDT and CDR2 is FYEKMQ (reference sequence). CDR3 loop: CASSSTQTREFF.

The chain's CDR3 is CASSSLAGGDNEQFF. The chain joins TRBV11-2 to TRBJ2-1; absent DNA, TCRdb's TRBD2 call cannot be checked. This CDR3 contains 15 residues. The germline V gene encodes CDR1 SGHAT and CDR2 FQNNGV.

The genes are TRBV20-1 and TRBJ2-3; TCRdb's D call of TRBD2 is untestable without DNA. Per germline, CDR1 DFQATT and CDR2 SNEGSKA (reference sequence). The CDR3 is 18 residues long. The CDR3: CSARDYLGRGGNTDTQYF.

This chain uses TRBV6-1 with TRBJ1-1. Germline values: CDR1 MNHNS, CDR2 SASEGT. This CDR3 region has 14 residues. The CDR3 reads CASSEVEGSTEAFF.